Listed here are 19 T cell receptor beta chains from one sample, sequenced in a study of blood T cell repertoires in COVID-19. Sequencing was performed with immunoSEQ multiplex PCR; in TCRdb, only in-frame clones are kept and a portion is missing. The data contain fewer than 250,000 clones, 87% of them singletons. What was sequenced was PBMCs or T cells enriched from blood (not recorded which). The receptors here all came from a man aged 25 to 40 in a cohort exposed to, infected with or recovered from COVID-19 (not recorded which).

This clone came up once. V gene TRBV7-2 combines with J gene TRBJ2-3, with 7 positions matching TRBD2. Germline trimming cut 4 bases from V and 8 bases from J; bases unmatched to any gene: 12. The CDR3 spans 15 residues. Germline assignment: CDR1 SGHTA and CDR2 FQGNSA. The CDR3 DNA follows: TGTGCCAGCAGCTCCCGGTGGCGGGAGACCGGTACGCAGTATTTT. It yields the protein CASSSRWRETGTQYF.

V usage is TRBV11-2 and J usage is TRBJ1-1; D possibly corresponds to TRBD1 (5 bases). The CDR3 is 14 residues long. In germline, CDR1 is SGHAT, CDR2 FQNNGV. Between the trimmed V and J ends, which lost 2 bases and 2 bases, there was a span of 9 bases. The chain's CDR3 is CASSLMGGNTEAFF. The CDR3 bases are TGTGCCAGCAGCTTAATGGGGGGAAACACTGAAGCTTTCTTT.

The rearrangement joins TRBV28 to TRBJ1-6; D remains unclear. V was pared by 11 bases and J by 6 bases, with 14 bases between. CDR1 MDHEN and CDR2 SYDVKM come from the germline V gene. CDR3 size: 13 residues. In DNA form, the CDR3 reads TGTGCCGGTTCATACGGGAGTAATTCACCCCTCCACTTT. Its protein is CAGSYGSNSPLHF.

J is TRBJ2-1 and V is TRBV11-3; 9 bases agree with TRBD2. J lost 4 bases, V lost 4 bases, and 8 bases had no gene match. Germline CDR1 reads SGHNT; CDR2 reads YENEEA. This CDR3 is 16 amino acids long. CDR3 DNA sequence: TGTGCCAGCAGCTCTTCCGGGACTAGCTTTTACAATGAGCAGTTCTTC. Translating it yields CASSSSGTSFYNEQFF.

This chain uses TRBV5-1 with TRBJ1-1; 8 bases map to TRBD1. Trimming removed 3 bases from V and 3 bases from J; junction bases left unmatched: 4. The V gene's germline CDR1 is SGHRS and CDR2 YFSETQ. The length of the CDR3 is 14 residues. CDR3 bases: TGCGCCAGCAGCTACAGGGGGAGGGACACTGAAGCTTTCTTT. It codes for CASSYRGRDTEAFF. The entire variable domain, with the rest obtained from reference TRBV5-1 and TRBJ1-1, is as follows: KAGVTQTPRYLIKTRGQQVTLSCSPISGHRSVSWYQQTPGQGLQFLFEYFSETQRNKGNFPGRFSGRQFSNSRSEMNVSTLELGDSALYLCASSYRGRDTEAFFGQGTRLTVV.

V gene TRBV11-2 combines with J gene TRBJ1-2; a possible D gene is TRBD1 (5 bases). The length of the CDR3 is 13 residues. CDR1 and CDR2 from the germline V gene are SGHAT and FQNNGV. Trimming pared 10 bases from V and 2 bases from J, leaving 14 bases between. In nucleotides, the CDR3 is TGTGCCACTACGGGGGAGTCCAACTATGGCTACACCTTC. The encoded protein is CATTGESNYGYTF.

The chain carries TRBV18 and TRBJ1-5; TRBD1 aligns across 7 bases. CDR3 length equals 16 residues. Looked up from germline, CDR1 is KGHSH and CDR2 is LQKENI. V lost 4 bases and J lost 3; bases outside the gene matches: 9. CDR3 in DNA: TGTGCCAGCTCACTAGGACAGGCAACCTTCAATCAGCCCCAGCATTTT. Amino acids: CASSLGQATFNQPQHF.

In DNA, the CDR3 is TGTGCCACCAGTGATTTCAAGACCCAGTACTTC. Translating gives CATSDFKTQYF. The chain combines TRBV24-1 with TRBJ2-5; D ambiguous. V was shortened by 1 base and J by 6 bases, with 2 bases between the two germline ends. The length of the CDR3 is 11 residues. Germline V gene data show CDR1 as KGHDR and CDR2 as SFDVKD.

The V call is TRBV5-1, the J call TRBJ2-2; 9 bases map to TRBD2. The CDR3 is made up of 18 amino acids. Germline V gene lookup returns CDR1 SGHRS and CDR2 YFSETQ. After removal of 2 bases from V and 3 bases from J, the junction contained 11 bases not matched to a gene. The DNA for the CDR3 is TGCGCCAGCAGCTTCCCCCATAGCGGGAGCCGCTACACCGGGGAGCTGTTTTTT. It codes for CASSFPHSGSRYTGELFF.

The J gene is TRBJ2-3, the V gene TRBV5-1; TRBD2 agrees at 7 bases. CDR1 is SGHRS and CDR2 is YFSETQ in the germline V gene. After removal of 0 bases from V and 8 bases from J, the junction contained 6 bases not matched to a gene. The CDR3 is made up of 14 amino acids. As DNA, the CDR3 is TGCGCCAGCAGCTTGGTTCCAGGGAGGGTTACGCAGTATTTT. It is translated as CASSLVPGRVTQYF.

This sequence joins TRBV18 and TRBJ2-3, with D perhaps TRBD2 (6 bases). V was cut by 3 bases and J by 4 bases, with 14 bases left in between. The V gene's germline CDR1 is KGHSH and CDR2 LQKENI. CDR3 size: 15 residues. The CDR3 region has the DNA TGTGCCAGCTCACCCAAATCGGGAGTGGCAGATACGCAGTATTTT. It translates to CASSPKSGVADTQYF.

This sequence joins TRBV7-2 and TRBJ1-2; 7 bases agree with TRBD1. CDR3 length: 13 amino acids. V shed 8 bases, J shed 4 bases, and the junction held 7 bases outside the gene matches. CDR1 is SGHTA and CDR2 is FQGNSA in the germline V gene. The CDR3 here is CASDRTGSYGYTF. In DNA form, the CDR3 reads TGTGCCAGCGACAGGACAGGATCCTATGGCTACACCTTC.

The chain uses TRBV15 and TRBJ1-4; no clear D gene. V dropped 6 bases and J dropped 7 bases, with 30 bases sitting between them. CDR1 is LNHNV and CDR2 is YYDKDF in the germline V gene (reference sequence). This CDR3 has 19 residues. The CDR3 protein is CATSPRVRGAQSPGEKLFF. CDR3 nucleotides: TGTGCCACCAGTCCTAGAGTGCGGGGAGCTCAGTCCCCGGGTGAAAAACTGTTTTTT.

In this sample, this clone turned up a few times. The chain couples TRBV7-2 to TRBJ2-4; D not resolved. V was shortened by 2 bases and J by 2 bases, with 7 bases between the two germline ends. CDR1 is SGHTA and CDR2 is FQGNSA in the germline V gene. The CDR3 extends over 14 amino acids. CDR3 amino acids: CASSLRLTKNIQYF. CDR3 sequence (DNA): TGTGCCAGCAGCTTAAGACTGACCAAAAACATTCAGTACTTC.

The V call is TRBV19, the J call TRBJ1-5; 9 bases are a match to TRBD1. The CDR3 spans 14 residues. With 5 bases clipped from V and 4 bases from J, the junction kept 3 bases outside the gene matches. Germline CDR1 LNHDA, CDR2 SQIVND (reference sequence). CDR3 DNA: TGTGCCAGTAGTGTAGGGACAGGGAATCAGCCCCAGCATTTT. It codes for CASSVGTGNQPQHF.

The chain joins TRBV28 to TRBJ2-7, with 11 positions matching TRBD1. The J segment lost 3 bases and the V segment lost 7 bases, leaving 5 bases of the junction unmatched. CDR3 size: 14 residues. Germline V CDR1 and CDR2: MDHEN, SYDVKM. The CDR3 sequence is CASTLGTGGYEQYF. The CDR3 DNA is TGTGCCAGCACCTTGGGGACAGGGGGCTACGAGCAGTACTTC. Combining the CDR3 with reference TRBV28 and TRBJ2-7 gives the whole variable domain DVKVTQSSRYLVKRTGEKVFLECVQDMDHENMFWYRQDPGLGLRLIYFSYDVKMKEKGDIPEGYSVSREKKERFSLILESASTNQTSMYLCASTLGTGGYEQYFGPGTRLTVT.

V gene TRBV9 combines with J gene TRBJ2-1; 13 bases match TRBD2. Germline V lookup: CDR1 SGDLS, CDR2 YYNGEE. The CDR3 covers 16 residues. The V and J ends lost 3 bases and 10 bases, in that order; junction bases with no gene match: 10. For the CDR3, the DNA is TGTGCCAGCAGCGGCTCCGGGACTAGCGGGATCCGCGAGCAGTTCTTC. It codes for CASSGSGTSGIREQFF.

The chain links TRBV10-2 to TRBJ1-2; TRBD1 aligns across 8 bases. This CDR3 is built from 15 residues. The V segment lost 10 bases and the J segment 4 bases; nucleotides outside the gene matches: 14. Germline V lookup: CDR1 WSHSY, CDR2 SAAADI. As DNA, the CDR3 is TGCGCCACCCTACCTCAGGGGGCAGTAGGCTATGGCTACACCTTC. Its translation: CATLPQGAVGYGYTF.

In regard to this clone: Other nucleotide sequences from this sample produce the same CDR3. The chain links TRBV28 to TRBJ2-7; tentative D call: TRBD2 (6 bases). V gave up 3 bases and J gave up 7 bases, with 10 bases separating them. Germline values: CDR1 MDHEN, CDR2 SYDVKM. The CDR3 loop spans 12 amino acids. CDR3 residues: CASSFPGGEQYF. Here the CDR3 DNA reads TGTGCCAGCAGTTTCCCCGGGGGAGAGCAGTACTTC.